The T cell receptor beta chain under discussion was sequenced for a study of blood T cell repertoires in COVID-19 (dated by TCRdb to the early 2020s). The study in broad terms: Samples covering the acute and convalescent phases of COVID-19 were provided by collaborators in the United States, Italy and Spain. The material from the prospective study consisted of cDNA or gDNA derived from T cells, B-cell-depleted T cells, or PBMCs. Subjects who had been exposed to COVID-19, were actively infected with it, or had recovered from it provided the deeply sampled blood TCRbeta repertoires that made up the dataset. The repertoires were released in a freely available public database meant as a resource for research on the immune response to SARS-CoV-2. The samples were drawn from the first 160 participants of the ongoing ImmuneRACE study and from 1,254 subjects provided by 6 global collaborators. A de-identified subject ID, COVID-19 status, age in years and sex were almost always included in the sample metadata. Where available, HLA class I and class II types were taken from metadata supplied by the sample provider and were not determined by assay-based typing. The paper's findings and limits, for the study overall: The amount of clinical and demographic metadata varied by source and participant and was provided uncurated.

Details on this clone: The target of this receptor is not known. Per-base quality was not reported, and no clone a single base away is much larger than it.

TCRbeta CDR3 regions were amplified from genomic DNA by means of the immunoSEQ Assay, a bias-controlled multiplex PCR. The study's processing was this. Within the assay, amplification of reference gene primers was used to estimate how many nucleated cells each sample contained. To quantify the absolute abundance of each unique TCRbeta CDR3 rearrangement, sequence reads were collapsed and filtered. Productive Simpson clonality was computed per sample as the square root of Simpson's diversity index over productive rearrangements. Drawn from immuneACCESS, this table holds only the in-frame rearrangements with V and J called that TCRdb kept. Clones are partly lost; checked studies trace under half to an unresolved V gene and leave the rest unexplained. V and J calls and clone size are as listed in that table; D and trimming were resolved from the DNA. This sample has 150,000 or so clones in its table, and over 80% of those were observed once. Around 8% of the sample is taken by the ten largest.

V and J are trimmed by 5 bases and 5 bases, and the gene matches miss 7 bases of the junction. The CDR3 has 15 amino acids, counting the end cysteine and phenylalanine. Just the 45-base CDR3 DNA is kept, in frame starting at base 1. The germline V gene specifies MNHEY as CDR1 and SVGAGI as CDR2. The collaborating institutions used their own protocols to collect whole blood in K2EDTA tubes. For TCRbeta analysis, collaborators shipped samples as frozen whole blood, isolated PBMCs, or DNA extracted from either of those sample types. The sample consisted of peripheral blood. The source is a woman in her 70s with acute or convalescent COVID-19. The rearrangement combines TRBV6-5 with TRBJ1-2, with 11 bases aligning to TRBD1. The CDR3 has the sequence CASSTGQGAGYGYTF. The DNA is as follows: TGTGCCAGCAGTACCGGACAGGGGGCGGGTTATGGCTACACCTTC.